This T cell receptor beta chain was obtained from a study of shared clonotypes between healthy human individuals. The assay was immunoSEQ multiplex PCR, and TCRdb's table has in-frame clones only and misses some. The sample lists some 2,000,000 clones, approximately 95% seen once, with 0.85% to 1.2% in the top ten. Germline CDR1 and CDR2: SEHNR and FQNEAQ (reference sequence). This CDR3 region has 14 residues. V dropped 3 bases and J dropped 4 bases, with 10 bases sitting between them. Naive CD8 isolation took CD45RO-negative cells positively selected for CCR7 and excluded terminally differentiated effector memory CD45RA+ cells. Nashville, Tennessee was home to all donors, each a Caucasian adult. Concerning this clone itself: The target antigen is unknown.

Study-wide results and limits: How much donors shared clonotypes was expected to be affected by sequencing depth. On the whole, naive subsets had larger estimated richness than memory subsets had. Non-shared clonotypes had lower generation probabilities than clonotypes shared by all four sorted-subset donors.

The V call is TRBV7-9, the J call TRBJ2-1, with D uncertain. This TCR was sampled from a man aged 18 to 29 in good health. The sequenced sample consisted of naive CD8+ T cells sorted from blood. The CDR3 loop reads CASSFSTEYNEQFF. As DNA, the CDR3 is TGTGCCAGCAGCTTCTCAACTGAATACAATGAGCAGTTCTTC.